This T cell receptor (beta chain) emerged from a study of identical twins. Regarding the study as a whole: Memory repertoires lacked the insertion deficit that abundant cord blood beta clonotypes showed. In monozygotic twins, models underestimated the sharing of out-of-frame TCR alpha.

A universal primer site was incorporated via template switching, and the cDNA contained unique molecular identifiers. TCRdb fed the 5' RACE reads into MiXCR, producing one record per CDR3 protein. The data show about 1.7 million distinct CDR3 sequences, around 29% seen once. About this clonotype: Its antigen is currently unknown.

Input material: cord blood. The sequence derives from a newborn girl in good health.

CDR3 sequence: CASSLRTGFNSPLHF. The CDR3 DNA follows: TGTGCCAGCAGCTTAAGGACAGGGTTTAATTCACCCCTCCACTTT. This chain connects TRBV7-2 to TRBJ1-6, with 8 bases fitting TRBD1. CDR1 and CDR2 (germline): SGHTA, FQGNSA. The CDR3 covers 15 residues. V gave up 2 bases and J gave up 6 bases; unmatched junction bases: 3.